These 15 T cell receptor beta chains came from one sample sequenced in a study of OX40 agonist ivuxolimab in advanced cancers. Repertoires were generated with immunoSEQ multiplex PCR, while TCRdb's copy carries only in-frame clones and drops some. In the table there are approximately 6,900 clones, 65% to 75% of which are singletons. The source material was CD4+ or CD8+ T cells sorted from blood, sampled in a trial of the OX40 agonist ivuxolimab. The receptors here all came from an adult with an advanced solid tumor such as melanoma, head and neck, liver or kidney cancer.

The chain combines TRBV6-5 with TRBJ2-7; 12 bases map to TRBD2. The V gene end was trimmed by 6 bases and the J gene end by 4 bases; junction bases not matched to a gene: 7. CDR1 is MNHEY, CDR2 SVGAGI, per germline. The CDR3 has 15 amino acids. The CDR3 bases are TGTGCCAGCAGCCAAGGACTAGCGGGATTATACGAGCAGTACTTC. This encodes CASSQGLAGLYEQYF.

V gene TRBV19 combines with J gene TRBJ2-1; maybe TRBD2 (5 bases). The germline gives CDR1 LNHDA, CDR2 SQIVND (reference sequence). The CDR3 is 14 residues long. V was clipped by 6 bases and J by 4 bases, with 13 bases between them. The CDR3 coding sequence is TGTGCCAGTAGGAGGGCAGCCACGTACAATGAGCAGTTCTTC. Protein product: CASRRAATYNEQFF.

This chain joins TRBV21-1 and TRBJ2-4; the table names TRBD1, a call not compared with the DNA. TRBV21-1 counts as a pseudogene. CDR3 length: 16 amino acids. The CDR3 sequence is CASSLVIQQRKNIQYF. DNA of the CDR3: TGTGCCAGCAGTTTAGTCATACAGCAAAGAAAAAACATTCAGTACTTC.

The chain carries TRBV6-5 and TRBJ1-2; D not resolved. The CDR3 loop spans 11 amino acids. The V gene's germline CDR1 is MNHEY and CDR2 SVGAGI. V lost 8 bases, J lost 4 bases, and 8 bases lay in between. The CDR3 protein is CASLSAYGYTF. The CDR3 DNA follows: TGTGCCAGCTTATCCGCCTATGGCTACACCTTC.

This clone was seen only a few times. This chain joins TRBV19 and TRBJ2-3; a weak D match, TRBD1 (5 bases). The CDR3 is 16 residues long. Germline V gene data show CDR1 as LNHDA and CDR2 as SQIVND (reference sequence). The V end was cut by 2 bases, the J end by 4 bases, with 16 bases between. The CDR3 DNA follows: TGTGCCAGTAGTATATTCGGCAGGGCCATCTCAGATACGCAGTATTTT. As protein: CASSIFGRAISDTQYF. The full variable domain, completed using reference TRBV19 and TRBJ2-3, is DGGITQSPKYLFRKEGQNVTLSCEQNLNHDAMYWYRQDPGQGLRLIYYSQIVNDFQKGDIAEGYSVSREKKESFPLTVTSAQKNPTAFYLCASSIFGRAISDTQYFGPGTRLTVL.

The chain is built from TRBV28 and TRBJ2-1, with D hard to call. V was clipped by 4 bases and J by 9 bases, with 25 bases between them. This CDR3 is built from 17 residues. The germline V gene has CDR1 MDHEN and CDR2 SYDVKM. Here the CDR3 DNA reads TGTGCCAGCAGTTCTGTAGAGTTCAGCTTTAGTGTTTCTGAGCAGTTCTTC. This sequence encodes CASSSVEFSFSVSEQFF. The complete variable domain, with remaining parts taken from reference TRBV28 and TRBJ2-1, reads DVKVTQSSRYLVKRTGEKVFLECVQDMDHENMFWYRQDPGLGLRLIYFSYDVKMKEKGDIPEGYSVSREKKERFSLILESASTNQTSMYLCASSSVEFSFSVSEQFFGPGTRLTVL.

V gene TRBV7-2 combines with J gene TRBJ2-7; TRBD1 matches 7 bases. The CDR3 consists of 15 residues. From germline, CDR1 is SGHTA and CDR2 FQGNSA. With 0 bases clipped from V and 2 bases from J, the junction kept 4 bases outside the gene matches. This CDR3 reads CASSLAVGQAYEQYF. In nucleotides, the CDR3 is TGTGCCAGCAGCTTAGCAGTAGGACAGGCCTACGAGCAGTACTTC.

V gene TRBV9 combines with J gene TRBJ2-5; TRBD2 matches at 12 bases. CDR1 and CDR2 from the germline V gene are SGDLS and YYNGEE. The CDR3 covers 16 residues. V trimming: 0 bases; J trimming: 5 bases; junction bases outside the gene matches: 5. CDR3 amino acids: CASSVAPSGGVETQYF. CDR3 DNA sequence: TGTGCCAGCAGCGTAGCTCCTAGCGGGGGGGTTGAGACCCAGTACTTC.

The CDR3 region has the DNA TGTGCCGAATCAGGGGGCGAGGGGATAATGAACACTGAAGCTTTCTTT. Protein sequence: CAESGGEGIMNTEAFF. V is TRBV2 and J is TRBJ1-1, with 8 bases that match TRBD1. Germline CDR1 reads SNHLY; CDR2 reads FYNNEI. V was pared by 11 bases and J by 0 bases, with 14 bases of the junction left unmatched. The CDR3 has 16 residues.

V gene TRBV10-1 combines with J gene TRBJ1-5; D is unclear. CDR1 is WNHNN, CDR2 SYGVQD, per germline (reference sequence). V lost 3 bases and J lost 4, with 4 bases in between. The CDR3 contains 12 residues. The CDR3 loop reads CASSEVNQPQHF. CDR3 DNA: TGCGCCAGCAGTGAAGTGAATCAGCCCCAGCATTTT.

By its share, this clone is medium-sized. The V gene is TRBV7-3, the J gene TRBJ2-3; D gene uncertain. Germline V CDR1 and CDR2: SGHTA, FQGTGA. Between the trimmed V and J ends, which lost 5 bases and 5 bases, there was a span of 8 bases. The CDR3 totals 12 residues. CDR3 DNA sequence: TGTGCCAGCAGCCTGTTCGGAGATACGCAGTATTTT. Translating gives CASSLFGDTQYF.

In its sample, this clone was seen a few times. The chain links TRBV28 to TRBJ1-6, with D uncertain. Between the trimmed V and J ends, which lost 3 bases and 8 bases, there was a span of 11 bases. CDR3 length: 14 amino acids. Germline-derived CDR1 and CDR2 are MDHEN and SYDVKM. CDR3 DNA sequence: TGTGCCAGCAGTTTGGGCCCCACATATTCACCCCTCCACTTT. Protein: CASSLGPTYSPLHF.

This chain links TRBV7-2 with TRBJ2-1, with 7 bases identical to TRBD2. Germline CDR1 reads SGHTA; CDR2 reads FQGNSA. The CDR3 has 14 amino acids. Unmatched junction bases numbered 6, after V lost 1 base and J lost 9 bases. CDR3 coding DNA: TGTGCCAGCAGCTTAGGGAGCGGGAACGGTGAGCAGTTCTTC. This gives the protein CASSLGSGNGEQFF. Supplemented by reference TRBV7-2 and TRBJ2-1, the full variable domain reads GAGVSQSPSNKVTEKGKDVELRCDPISGHTALYWYRQSLGQGLEFLIYFQGNSAPDKSGLPSDRFSAERTGGSVSTLTIQRTQQEDSAVYLCASSLGSGNGEQFFGPGTRLTVL.

The chain couples TRBV9 to TRBJ1-5; possible D gene TRBD1, 6 bases. CDR3 length: 16 residues. V was cut by 0 bases and J by 5 bases, with 15 bases left in between. Germline assignment: CDR1 SGDLS and CDR2 YYNGEE. DNA for the CDR3: TGTGCCAGCAGCGTAGGGGGGGCGTGGGGCGATCAGCCCCAGCATTTT. Encoded protein: CASSVGGAWGDQPQHF.

The gene calls are TRBV27 and TRBJ2-1, with 7 bases identical to TRBD2. The CDR3 runs to 12 residues. Germline V gene sequence: CDR1 MNHEY, CDR2 SMNVEV (reference sequence). Trimming at V came to 6 bases and at J to 12 bases, leaving 8 bases not matched to a gene. The CDR3 DNA follows: TGTGCCAGCAGCCCCAGACTAGCCTTGCAGTTCTTC. Its protein is CASSPRLALQFF.